The present TCR beta chain was sequenced within a study of cytomegalovirus exposure and HLA in healthy donors. Of note for this clone: Its cognate antigen is unknown.

Broader study findings: Across donors, presence/absence analyses took sequencing depth to be roughly uniform. Among CMV-associated TCR beta chains, most appeared HLA-restricted in a later analysis.

V dropped 5 bases and J dropped 0 bases, with 7 bases sitting between them. The V gene's germline CDR1 is SGHVS and CDR2 FNYEAQ. The CDR3 has 13 residues. PCR amplification relied on 60 Vbeta primers (plus 13 Jbeta primers). Measured with immunoSEQ multiplex PCR; TCRdb has only the in-frame clones, and not every one. This sample's clone table lists approximately 100,000 clones. Sequenced material: PBMCs. V is TRBV7-6 and J is TRBJ1-1; the D is unclear. This sequence was found in a man aged 35-49 years in good health and CMV-seronegative. CDR3 nucleotide sequence: TGTGCCAGCAGCCCCACAATGAACACTGAAGCTTTCTTT. Protein: CASSPTMNTEAFF.